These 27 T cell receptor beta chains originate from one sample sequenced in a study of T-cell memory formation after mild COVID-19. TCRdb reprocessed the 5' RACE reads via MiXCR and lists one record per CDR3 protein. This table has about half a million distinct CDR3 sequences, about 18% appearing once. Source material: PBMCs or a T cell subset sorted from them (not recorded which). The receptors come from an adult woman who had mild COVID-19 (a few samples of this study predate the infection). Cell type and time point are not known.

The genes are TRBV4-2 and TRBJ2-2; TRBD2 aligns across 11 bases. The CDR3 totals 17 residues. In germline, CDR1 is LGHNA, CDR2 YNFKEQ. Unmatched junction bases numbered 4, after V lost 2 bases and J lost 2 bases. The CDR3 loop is CASSQWTSGSNTGELFF. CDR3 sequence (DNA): TGTGCCAGCAGCCAATGGACTAGCGGGTCAAACACCGGGGAGCTGTTTTTT.

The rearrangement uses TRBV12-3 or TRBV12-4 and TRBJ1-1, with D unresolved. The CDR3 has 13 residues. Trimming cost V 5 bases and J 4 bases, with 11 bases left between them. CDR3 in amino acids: CASSKPGTTEAFF. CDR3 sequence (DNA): TGTGCCAGCAGTAAACCGGGAACCACTGAAGCTTTCTTT.

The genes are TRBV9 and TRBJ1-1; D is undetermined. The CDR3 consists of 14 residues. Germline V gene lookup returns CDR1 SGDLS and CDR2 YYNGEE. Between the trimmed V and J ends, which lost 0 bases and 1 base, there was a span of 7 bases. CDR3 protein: CASSVVGRNTEAFF. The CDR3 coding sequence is TGTGCCAGCAGCGTAGTCGGACGGAACACTGAAGCTTTCTTT.

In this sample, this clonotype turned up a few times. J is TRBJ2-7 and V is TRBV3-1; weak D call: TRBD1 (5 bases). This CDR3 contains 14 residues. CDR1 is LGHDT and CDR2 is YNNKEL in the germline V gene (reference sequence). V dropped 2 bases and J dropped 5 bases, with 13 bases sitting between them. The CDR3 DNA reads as TGTGCCAGCAGCCAACTAGGGGCTAGGGACGAGCAGTACTTC. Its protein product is CASSQLGARDEQYF.

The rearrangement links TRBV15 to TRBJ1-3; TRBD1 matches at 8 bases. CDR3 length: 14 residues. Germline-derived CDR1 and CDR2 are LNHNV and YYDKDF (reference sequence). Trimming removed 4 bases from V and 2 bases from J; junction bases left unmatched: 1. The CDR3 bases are TGTGCCACCAGCAACAGGGGGACTGGAAACACCATATATTTT. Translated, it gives CATSNRGTGNTIYF.

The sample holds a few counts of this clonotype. The CDR3 nucleotides are TGCAGCGTTGAATGGCCCGAAGGGACGGGGAACACTGAAGCTTTCTTT. Its protein is CSVEWPEGTGNTEAFF. The rearrangement uses TRBV29-1 and TRBJ1-1, with D perhaps matching TRBD1 (5 bases). V dropped 2 bases and J dropped 1 base, with 17 bases sitting between them. Germline V gene data show CDR1 as SQVTM and CDR2 as ANQGSEA. The CDR3 is 16 amino acids. Full variable domain (outside the CDR3, taken from reference TRBV29-1 and TRBJ1-1): SAVISQKPSRDICQRGTSLTIQCQVDSQVTMMFWYRQQPGQSLTLIATANQGSEATYESGFVIDKFPISRPNLTFSTLTVSNMSPEDSSIYLCSVEWPEGTGNTEAFFGQGTRLTVV.

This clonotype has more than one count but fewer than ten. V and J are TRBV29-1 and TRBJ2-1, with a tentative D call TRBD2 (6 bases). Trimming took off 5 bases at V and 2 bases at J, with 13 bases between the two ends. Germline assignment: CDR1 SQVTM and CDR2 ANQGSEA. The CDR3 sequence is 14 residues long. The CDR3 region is CSVQGTPTYNEQFF. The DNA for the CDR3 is TGCAGCGTTCAAGGGACTCCCACCTACAATGAGCAGTTCTTC.

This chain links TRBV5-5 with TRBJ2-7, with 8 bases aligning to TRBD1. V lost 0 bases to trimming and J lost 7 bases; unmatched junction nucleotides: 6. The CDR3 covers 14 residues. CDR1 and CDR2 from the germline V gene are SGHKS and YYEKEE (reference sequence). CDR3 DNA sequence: TGTGCCAGCAGCTTGGGGCGGACAGGGCAAGAGCAGTACTTC. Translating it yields CASSLGRTGQEQYF. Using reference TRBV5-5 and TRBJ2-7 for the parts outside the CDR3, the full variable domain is DAGVTQSPTHLIKTRGQQVTLRCSPISGHKSVSWYQQVLGQGPQFIFQYYEKEERGRGNFPDRFSARQFPNYSSELNVNALLLGDSALYLCASSLGRTGQEQYFGPGTRLTVT.

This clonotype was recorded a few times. DNA for the CDR3: TGTGCCAGCAGCCAAAACGAGGTTTCAGATACGCAGTATTTT. This sequence encodes CASSQNEVSDTQYF. The chain has TRBV6-6 and TRBJ2-3; D is uncertain. V dropped 6 bases and J dropped 4 bases, with 14 bases sitting between them. CDR1 and CDR2 from the germline V gene are MNHNY and SVGAGI (reference sequence). The CDR3 has 14 amino acids.

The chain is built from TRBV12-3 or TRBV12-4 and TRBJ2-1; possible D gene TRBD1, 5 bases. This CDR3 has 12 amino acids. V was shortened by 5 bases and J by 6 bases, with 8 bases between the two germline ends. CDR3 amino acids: CASSVRVNEQFF. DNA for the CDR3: TGTGCCAGCAGTGTCAGGGTCAATGAGCAGTTCTTC.

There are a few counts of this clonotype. The CDR3 DNA reads TGTGCCAGCAGGGTACAGGGGGCAGTATCCGGGGAGCTGTTTTTT. Its protein product is CASRVQGAVSGELFF. V gene TRBV6-5 combines with J gene TRBJ2-2; 9 nucleotides align to TRBD1. The CDR3 loop spans 15 amino acids. Trimming took 6 bases from V and 6 from J; bases not matched to a gene: 8. Germline CDR1 is MNHEY and CDR2 is SVGAGI.

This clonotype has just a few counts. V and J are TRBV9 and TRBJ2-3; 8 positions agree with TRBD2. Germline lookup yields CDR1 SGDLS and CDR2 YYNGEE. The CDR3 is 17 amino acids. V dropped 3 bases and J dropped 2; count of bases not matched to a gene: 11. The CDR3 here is CASSAARRGASTDTQYF. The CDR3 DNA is TGTGCCAGCAGCGCCGCTCGGCGGGGGGCATCCACAGATACGCAGTATTTT.

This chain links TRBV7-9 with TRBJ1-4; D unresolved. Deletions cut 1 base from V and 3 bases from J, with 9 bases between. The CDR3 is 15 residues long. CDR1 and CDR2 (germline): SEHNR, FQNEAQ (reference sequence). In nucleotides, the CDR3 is TGTGCCAGCAGCTTAGAGAGGACCCCTAATGAAAAACTGTTTTTT. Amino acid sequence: CASSLERTPNEKLFF.

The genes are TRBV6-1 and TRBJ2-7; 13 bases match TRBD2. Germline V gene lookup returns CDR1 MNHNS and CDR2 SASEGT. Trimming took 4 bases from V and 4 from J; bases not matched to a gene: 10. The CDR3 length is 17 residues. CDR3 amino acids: CASSVLGTSGILYEQYF. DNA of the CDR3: TGTGCCAGCAGTGTGTTAGGGACTAGCGGGATTCTGTACGAGCAGTACTTC.

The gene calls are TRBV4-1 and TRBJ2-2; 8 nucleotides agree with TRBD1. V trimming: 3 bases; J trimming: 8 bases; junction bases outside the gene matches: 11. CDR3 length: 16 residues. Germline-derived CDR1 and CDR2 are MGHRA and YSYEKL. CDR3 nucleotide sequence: TGCGCCAGCAGCCAGGTCTCCGGGACAGGTTCTGGGGAGCTGTTTTTT. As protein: CASSQVSGTGSGELFF.

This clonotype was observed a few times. The CDR3 DNA sequence: TGTGCCAGCAGCTACGACTGGCGGAATTACGAGCAGTACTTC. Its translation is CASSYDWRNYEQYF. This rearrangement joins TRBV28 to TRBJ2-7; D unresolved. The CDR3 covers 14 residues. Germline-derived CDR1 and CDR2 are MDHEN and SYDVKM. The germline V and J ends were trimmed by 6 bases and 4 bases, with 16 bases remaining between them.

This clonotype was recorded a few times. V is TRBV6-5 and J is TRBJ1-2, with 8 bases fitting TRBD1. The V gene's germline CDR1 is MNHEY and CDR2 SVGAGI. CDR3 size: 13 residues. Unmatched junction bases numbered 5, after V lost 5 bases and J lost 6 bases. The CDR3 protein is CASSPGTGHGYTF. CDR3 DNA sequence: TGTGCCAGCAGTCCCGGGACAGGCCATGGCTACACCTTC.

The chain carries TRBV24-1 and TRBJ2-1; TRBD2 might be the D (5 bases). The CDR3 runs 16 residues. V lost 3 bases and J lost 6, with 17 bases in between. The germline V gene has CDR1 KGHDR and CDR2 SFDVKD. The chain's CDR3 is CATSDTPLLGGNEQFF. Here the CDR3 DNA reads TGTGCCACCAGTGATACGCCCCTTCTCGGAGGCAATGAGCAGTTCTTC.

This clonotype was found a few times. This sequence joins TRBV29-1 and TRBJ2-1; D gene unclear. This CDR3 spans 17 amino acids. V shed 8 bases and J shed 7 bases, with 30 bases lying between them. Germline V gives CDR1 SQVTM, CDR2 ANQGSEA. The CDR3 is CSTLPGERIYGNNEQFF. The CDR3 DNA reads TGCAGCACCCTACCGGGCGAGAGGATATATGGGAATAATGAGCAGTTCTTC.

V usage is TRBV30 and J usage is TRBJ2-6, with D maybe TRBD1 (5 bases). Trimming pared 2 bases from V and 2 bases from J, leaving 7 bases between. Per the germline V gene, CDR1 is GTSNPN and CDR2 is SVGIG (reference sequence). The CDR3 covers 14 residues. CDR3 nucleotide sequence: TGTGCCTGGAGTCTAGGGGCTGGGGCCAACGTCCTGACTTTC. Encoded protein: CAWSLGAGANVLTF.

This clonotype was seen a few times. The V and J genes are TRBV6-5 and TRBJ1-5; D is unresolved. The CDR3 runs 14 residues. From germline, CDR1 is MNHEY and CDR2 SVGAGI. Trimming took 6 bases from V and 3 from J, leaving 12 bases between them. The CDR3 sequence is CASRSRINNQPQHF. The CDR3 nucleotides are TGTGCCAGCAGGAGCAGGATTAACAATCAGCCCCAGCATTTT.

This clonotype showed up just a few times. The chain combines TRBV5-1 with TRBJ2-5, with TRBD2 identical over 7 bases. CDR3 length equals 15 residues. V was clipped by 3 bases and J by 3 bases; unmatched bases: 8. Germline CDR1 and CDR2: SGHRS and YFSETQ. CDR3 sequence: CASSSQALAEETQYF. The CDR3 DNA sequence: TGCGCCAGCAGCTCACAAGCCCTAGCGGAAGAGACCCAGTACTTC.

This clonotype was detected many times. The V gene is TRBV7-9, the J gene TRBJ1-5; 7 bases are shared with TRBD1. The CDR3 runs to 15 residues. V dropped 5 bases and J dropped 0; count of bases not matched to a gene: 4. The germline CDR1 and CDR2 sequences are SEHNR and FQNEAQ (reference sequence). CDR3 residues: CASSITGDSNQPQHF. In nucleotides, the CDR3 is TGTGCCAGCAGCATAACAGGGGATAGCAATCAGCCCCAGCATTTT.

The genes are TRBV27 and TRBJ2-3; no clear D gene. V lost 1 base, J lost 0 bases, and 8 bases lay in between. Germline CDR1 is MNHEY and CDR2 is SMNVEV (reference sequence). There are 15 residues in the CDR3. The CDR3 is CASSLWSESTDTQYF. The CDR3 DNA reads TGTGCCAGCAGTTTATGGTCGGAGAGCACAGATACGCAGTATTTT.

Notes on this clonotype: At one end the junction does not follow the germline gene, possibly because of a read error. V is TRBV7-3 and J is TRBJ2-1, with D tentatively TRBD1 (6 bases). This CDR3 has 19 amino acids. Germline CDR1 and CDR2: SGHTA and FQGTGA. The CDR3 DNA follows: TGTGCCAGCAGCGTAACAAAGTTGAAGGGGACACTTTCGAACCATGAGCAGTTCTTC. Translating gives CASSVTKLKGTLSNHEQFF.

CDR3 DNA: TGCAGTGTGGATATCCCCGGGACTAGCGCTACAGATACGCAGTATTTT. Protein product: CSVDIPGTSATDTQYF. The chain is built from TRBV20-1 and TRBJ2-3; TRBD2 aligns across 10 bases. Germline-derived CDR1 and CDR2 are DFQATT and SNEGSKA (reference sequence). The length of the CDR3 is 16 residues. V lost 7 bases, J lost 3 bases, and 13 bases stayed unmatched.

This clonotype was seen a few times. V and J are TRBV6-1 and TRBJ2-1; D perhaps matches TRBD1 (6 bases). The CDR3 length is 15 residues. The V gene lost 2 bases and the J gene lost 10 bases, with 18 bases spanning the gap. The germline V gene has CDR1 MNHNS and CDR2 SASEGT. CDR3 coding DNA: TGTGCCAGCAGTGAAACAGGGATACCGAGGTACGAGCAGTTCTTC. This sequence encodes CASSETGIPRYEQFF.